A selection of T cell receptor beta chains follows, all from one sample in a study of T-cell reconstitution after alpha-beta-depleted transplantation in children. MiXCR, run by TCRdb on the PCR reads, gives a single entry per CDR3 protein. The sample lists over 85,000 distinct CDR3 sequences, 6% to 9% occurring once. The sample was PBMCs, taken before TCRalphabeta/CD19-depleted stem cell transplant. The origin of the receptors is a boy aged 2 to 10 with acute lymphoblastic leukemia, due to receive a stem cell transplant. The CDR3 runs from the conserved cysteine through the conserved F or W. Each record gives: clone size, J gene, D gene, V gene, CDR3 protein, CDR3 DNA. The D gene is left open where the match is weak. Clone size appears in some rows only: once, few, many, or a class for an expanded clone.

many | TRBJ2-5 | - | TRBV4-2 | CASSQTGQETQYF | TGTGCCAGCAGCCAGACTGGCCAAGAGACCCAGTACTTC
few | TRBJ2-3 | - | TRBV7-2 | CASSSRWGTDTQYF | TGTGCCAGCAGCTCTCGTTGGGGCACAGATACGCAGTATTTT
few | TRBJ2-7 | TRBD2 | TRBV6-5 | CASSYGTSGGAYEQYF | TGTGCCAGCAGTTACGGGACTAGCGGGGGGGCCTACGAGCAGTACTTC
few | TRBJ2-5 | - | TRBV3-1 | CASSSSGTQYF | TGTGCCAGCAGCTCCTCGGGGACCCAGTACTTC
few | TRBJ1-5 | - | TRBV20-1 | CSARPDSNSNQPQHF | TGCAGTGCTCGCCCGGACAGTAATAGCAATCAGCCCCAGCATTTT
many | TRBJ2-2 | - | TRBV7-8 | CASSLWRANTGELFF | TGTGCCAGCAGCTTATGGCGGGCGAACACCGGGGAGCTGTTTTTT
many | TRBJ2-3 | - | TRBV20-1 | CSARDDQGGGTDTQYF | TGCAGTGCTAGAGATGATCAGGGTGGAGGCACAGATACGCAGTATTTT
- | TRBJ1-2 | - | TRBV5-6 | CASSLVRVGDGYTF | TGTGCCAGCAGCTTAGTCAGGGTGGGGGATGGCTACACCTTC
many | TRBJ2-2 | - | TRBV6-2/TRBV6-3 | CASSPGTNTGELFF | TGTGCCAGCAGCCCGGGAACTAACACCGGGGAGCTGTTTTTT
few | TRBJ1-1 | - | TRBV20-1 | CSASLGLNTEAFF | TGCAGTGCTTCCCTGGGGCTGAACACTGAAGCTTTCTTT
- | TRBJ2-1 | TRBD2 | TRBV6-4 | CASSFGLASHNEQFF | TGTGCCAGCAGTTTCGGACTAGCATCCCACAATGAGCAGTTCTTC
- | TRBJ2-4 | TRBD2 | TRBV5-5 | CASSVAPSGVNIQYF | TGTGCCAGCAGCGTGGCCCCAAGCGGGGTAAACATTCAGTACTTC
many | TRBJ1-1 | - | TRBV6-5 | CASRIQGEAFF | TGTGCCAGCAGGATTCAGGGTGAAGCTTTCTTT
large | TRBJ2-3 | - | TRBV7-2 | CASSPRRGGTDTQYF | TGTGCCAGCAGCCCCCGACGGGGAGGCACAGATACGCAGTATTTT
many | TRBJ1-1 | - | TRBV11-2 | CASSFPGATEAFF | TGTGCCAGCAGCTTCCCGGGGGCTACTGAAGCTTTCTTT
many | TRBJ1-2 | TRBD1 | TRBV10-3 | CAISETGQGIIGYTF | TGTGCCATCAGTGAAACCGGACAGGGGATCATAGGCTACACCTTC